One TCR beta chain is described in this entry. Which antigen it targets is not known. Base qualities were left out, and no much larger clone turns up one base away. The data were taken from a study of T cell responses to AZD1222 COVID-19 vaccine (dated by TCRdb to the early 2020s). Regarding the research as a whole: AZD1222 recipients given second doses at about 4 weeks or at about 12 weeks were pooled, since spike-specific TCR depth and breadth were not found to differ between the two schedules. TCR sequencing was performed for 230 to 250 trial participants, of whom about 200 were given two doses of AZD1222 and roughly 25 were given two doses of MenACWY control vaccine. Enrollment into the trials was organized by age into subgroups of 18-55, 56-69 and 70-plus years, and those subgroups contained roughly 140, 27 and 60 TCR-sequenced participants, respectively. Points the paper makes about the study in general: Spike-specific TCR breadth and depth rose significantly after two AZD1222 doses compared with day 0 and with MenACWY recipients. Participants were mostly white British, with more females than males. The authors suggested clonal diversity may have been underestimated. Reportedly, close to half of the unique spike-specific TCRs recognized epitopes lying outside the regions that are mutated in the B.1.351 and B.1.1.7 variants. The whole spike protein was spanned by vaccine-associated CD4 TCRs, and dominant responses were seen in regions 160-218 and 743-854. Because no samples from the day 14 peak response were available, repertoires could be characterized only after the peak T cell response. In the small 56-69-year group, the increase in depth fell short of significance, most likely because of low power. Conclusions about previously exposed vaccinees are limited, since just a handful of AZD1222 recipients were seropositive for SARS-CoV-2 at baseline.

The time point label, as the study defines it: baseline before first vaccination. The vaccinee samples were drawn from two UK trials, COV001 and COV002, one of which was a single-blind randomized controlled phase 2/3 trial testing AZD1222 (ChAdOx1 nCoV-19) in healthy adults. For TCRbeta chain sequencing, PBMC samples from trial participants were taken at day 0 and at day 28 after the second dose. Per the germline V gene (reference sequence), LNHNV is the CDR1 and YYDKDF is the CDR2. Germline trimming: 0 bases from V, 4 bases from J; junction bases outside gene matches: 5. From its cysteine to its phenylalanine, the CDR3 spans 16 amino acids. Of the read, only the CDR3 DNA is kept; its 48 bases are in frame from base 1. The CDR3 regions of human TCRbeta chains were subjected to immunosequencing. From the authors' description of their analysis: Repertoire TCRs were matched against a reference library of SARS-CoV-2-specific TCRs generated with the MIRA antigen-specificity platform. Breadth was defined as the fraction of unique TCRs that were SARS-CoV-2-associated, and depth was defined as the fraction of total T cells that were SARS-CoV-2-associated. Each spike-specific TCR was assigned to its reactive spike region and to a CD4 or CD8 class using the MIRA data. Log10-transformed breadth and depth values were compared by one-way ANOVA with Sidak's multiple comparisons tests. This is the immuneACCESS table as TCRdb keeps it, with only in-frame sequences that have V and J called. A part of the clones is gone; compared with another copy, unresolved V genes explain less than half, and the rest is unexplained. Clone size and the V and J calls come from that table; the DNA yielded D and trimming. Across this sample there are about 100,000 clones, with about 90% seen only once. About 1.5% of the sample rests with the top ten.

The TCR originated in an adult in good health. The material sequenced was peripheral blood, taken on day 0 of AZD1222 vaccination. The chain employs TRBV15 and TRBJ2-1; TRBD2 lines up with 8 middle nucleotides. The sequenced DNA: TGTGCCACCAGCAGAGAACTAGCGGACTCGTACAATGAGCAGTTCTTC. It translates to CATSRELADSYNEQFF.